This section outlines one TCR beta chain sequence together with its context. These data come from a study of cytomegalovirus exposure and HLA in healthy donors. Study details: Early released data comprised tens of millions of unique TCRs from HLA-typed donors.

The V and J ends lost 5 bases and 1 base respectively, with 11 bases between them. Germline CDR1 SQVTM, CDR2 ANQGSEA. The CDR3 consists of 13 residues. Primers for the PCR totalled 60 Vbeta and 13 Jbeta. Assay: immunoSEQ multiplex PCR; the TCRdb copy retains only in-frame clones and omits some. The sample is made up of around 200,000 clones, and the top ten hold over 0.75% of it. Sequencing was carried out using PBMCs. This clonotype originated in a woman aged 30 to 39 in good health and CMV-seropositive. This chain uses TRBV29-1 with TRBJ1-1; a weak D match, TRBD1 (5 bases). CDR3 sequence (DNA): TGCAGCGTTTTTGGTAGGGGGAACACTGAAGCTTTCTTT. Its translation: CSVFGRGNTEAFF. The full variable domain, rest sourced from reference TRBV29-1 and TRBJ1-1, is SAVISQKPSRDICQRGTSLTIQCQVDSQVTMMFWYRQQPGQSLTLIATANQGSEATYESGFVIDKFPISRPNLTFSTLTVSNMSPEDSSIYLCSVFGRGNTEAFFGQGTRLTVV.